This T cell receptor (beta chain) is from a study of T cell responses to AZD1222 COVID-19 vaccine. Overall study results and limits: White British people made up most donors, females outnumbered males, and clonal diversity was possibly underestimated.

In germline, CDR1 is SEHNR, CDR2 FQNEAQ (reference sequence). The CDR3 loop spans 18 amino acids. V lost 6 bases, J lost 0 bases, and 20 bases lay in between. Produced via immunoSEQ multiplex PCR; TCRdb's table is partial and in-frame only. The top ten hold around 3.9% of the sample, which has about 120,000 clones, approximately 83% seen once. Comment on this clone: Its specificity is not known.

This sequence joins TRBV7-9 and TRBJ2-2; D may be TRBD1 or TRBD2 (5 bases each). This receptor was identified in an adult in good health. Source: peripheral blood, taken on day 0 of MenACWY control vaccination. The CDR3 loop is CASSPFPSGRPNTGELFF. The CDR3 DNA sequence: TGTGCCAGCAGTCCCTTCCCCTCGGGACGTCCGAACACCGGGGAGCTGTTTTTT.